A single sample is the source of the 12 T cell receptor beta chains below, sequenced in a study of shared clonotypes between healthy human individuals. CD45RO negativity and positive selection for CCR7 defined naive CD8 cells, a population that excluded terminally differentiated effector memory CD45RA+ cells. The repertoire was sequenced with immunoSEQ multiplex PCR; TCRdb's copy has only in-frame clones and lacks some. The sample holds nearly 2 million clones, roughly 95% seen once. The specimen was naive CD8+ T cells sorted from blood. The receptors stem from a man aged 18 to 29 in good health.

The rearrangement joins TRBV28 to TRBJ1-5, with D possibly TRBD1 on 5 matching bases. V lost 7 bases, J lost 3 bases, and 22 bases lay in between. This CDR3 is 17 amino acids long. Germline lookup yields CDR1 MDHEN and CDR2 SYDVKM. The CDR3 coding sequence is TGTGCCAGCAATTCCAAGTGGGGACCTAACCTCAATCAGCCCCAGCATTTT. This gives the protein CASNSKWGPNLNQPQHF.

As concerns this clone: Other DNA sequences of this sample code for an identical CDR3. The rearrangement joins TRBV27 to TRBJ1-1; the D gene is possibly TRBD1 (5 bases). This CDR3 is 13 amino acids long. Trimming took off 2 bases at V and 6 bases at J, with 10 bases between the two ends. Germline-derived CDR1 and CDR2 are MNHEY and SMNVEV (reference sequence). The DNA of the CDR3 is TGTGCCAGCAGTTTAGATCGGGGGTCTGAAGCTTTCTTT. Translated, it gives CASSLDRGSEAFF.

This clone appeared a single time. V and J are TRBV6-1 and TRBJ2-7, with D possibly TRBD1 on 6 matching bases. The CDR3 spans 18 residues. Trimming left V 0 bases short and J 1 base short, with 19 bases between. Germline CDR1 is MNHNS and CDR2 is SASEGT. CDR3 region: CASSEARWAGEISYEQYF. In DNA form, the CDR3 reads TGTGCCAGCAGTGAAGCGCGGTGGGCAGGGGAGATATCCTACGAGCAGTACTTC.

This chain uses TRBV9 with TRBJ1-2, with TRBD1 as a possible D gene (6 bases). The germline V gene has CDR1 SGDLS and CDR2 YYNGEE. V lost 4 bases to trimming and J lost 5 bases, with 12 bases between them. CDR3 length equals 13 residues. DNA of the CDR3: TGTGCCAGCAGCTTTCGACAGGATTATGGCTACACCTTC. Amino acids: CASSFRQDYGYTF. The whole variable domain, filled in from reference TRBV9 and TRBJ1-2, reads DSGVTQTPKHLITATGQRVTLRCSPRSGDLSVYWYQQSLDQGLQFLIQYYNGEERAKGNILERFSAQQFPDLHSELNLSSLELGDSALYFCASSFRQDYGYTFGSGTRLTVV.

This chain connects TRBV5-6 to TRBJ2-7; unclear D gene. Trimming shortened V by 2 bases and J by 3 bases, and 9 bases separated the two germline ends. This CDR3 spans 13 amino acids. From germline, CDR1 is SGHDT and CDR2 YYEEEE. The CDR3 DNA is TGTGCCAGCAGCTTTGACGGCGACTACGAGCAGTACTTC. It translates to CASSFDGDYEQYF. Drawing the rest from reference TRBV5-6 and TRBJ2-7, the complete variable domain is DAGVTQSPTHLIKTRGQQVTLRCSPKSGHDTVSWYQQALGQGPQFIFQYYEEEERQRGNFPDRFSGHQFPNYSSELNVNALLLGDSALYLCASSFDGDYEQYFGPGTRLTVT.

The chain has TRBV2 and TRBJ2-3, with D possibly TRBD2 on 6 matching bases. CDR3 length equals 16 residues. Trimming pared 2 bases from V and 2 bases from J, leaving 14 bases between. The germline gives CDR1 SNHLY, CDR2 FYNNEI. This CDR3 is CASSERASAYTDTQYF. The CDR3 nucleotides read TGTGCCAGCAGTGAAAGGGCTAGCGCTTACACAGATACGCAGTATTTT.

The DNA of the CDR3 is TGCGCCAGCAGCTTTCGAGACATGCCGAACACTGAAGCTTTCTTT. Translation gives CASSFRDMPNTEAFF. V gene TRBV4-1 combines with J gene TRBJ1-1; no clear D. V dropped 5 bases and J dropped 1 base, with 14 bases sitting between them. CDR3 length: 15 amino acids. The germline gives CDR1 MGHRA, CDR2 YSYEKL.

This chain joins TRBV29-1 and TRBJ2-7, with 10 bases aligning to TRBD2. Germline V gene sequence: CDR1 SQVTM, CDR2 ANQGSEA. V shed 3 bases, J shed 6 bases, and the junction held 5 bases outside the gene matches. The CDR3 is 13 residues long. The CDR3 bases are TGCAGCGTTGATATAGCGGGAGGATCCGAGCAGTACTTC. This encodes CSVDIAGGSEQYF.

The rearrangement links TRBV2 to TRBJ1-1; D uncertain. Trimming took 8 bases from V and 0 from J, leaving 13 bases between them. CDR3 length equals 14 residues. CDR1 is SNHLY, CDR2 FYNNEI, per germline. In nucleotides, the CDR3 is TGTGCCAGCCGGCCCCGGGCGATGAACACTGAAGCTTTCTTT. This sequence encodes CASRPRAMNTEAFF.

The chain combines TRBV11-2 with TRBJ2-5, with TRBD2 identical over 7 bases. CDR3 length: 17 residues. The V gene's germline CDR1 is SGHAT and CDR2 FQNNGV. The junction had 8 bases not matched to a gene; V was cut back by 1 base and J by 0 bases. Written as DNA, the CDR3 is TGTGCCAGCAGCTTAGTTCCGCTAGCGGCGTACCAAGAGACCCAGTACTTC. Translating it yields CASSLVPLAAYQETQYF.

The rearrangement links TRBV11-2 to TRBJ1-1; D gene ambiguous. Germline CDR1 and CDR2: SGHAT and FQNNGV. The CDR3 is 14 residues long. V was trimmed by 0 bases and J by 1 base, leaving 6 bases between them. CDR3 protein: CASSLEWGNTEAFF. For the CDR3, the DNA is TGTGCCAGCAGCTTAGAATGGGGGAACACTGAAGCTTTCTTT.

The chain couples TRBV11-2 to TRBJ2-5; tentatively, D is TRBD2 (7 bases). CDR1 SGHAT and CDR2 FQNNGV come from the germline V gene. The ends were cut back, 1 base at V and 5 bases at J, with 14 bases in the middle. This CDR3 comprises 15 residues. The CDR3 nucleotides read TGTGCCAGCAGCTTAGGGTCGGGGGGCACGGAGACCCAGTACTTC. Translated, it gives CASSLGSGGTETQYF.